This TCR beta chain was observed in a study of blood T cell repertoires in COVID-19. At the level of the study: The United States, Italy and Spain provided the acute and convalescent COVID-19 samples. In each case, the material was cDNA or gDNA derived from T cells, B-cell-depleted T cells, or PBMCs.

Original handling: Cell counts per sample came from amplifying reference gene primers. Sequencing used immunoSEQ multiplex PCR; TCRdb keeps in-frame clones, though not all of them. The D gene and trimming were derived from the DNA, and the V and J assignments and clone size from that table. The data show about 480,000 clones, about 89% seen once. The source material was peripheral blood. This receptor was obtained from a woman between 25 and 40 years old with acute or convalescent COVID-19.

The CDR3 DNA sequence: TGTGCCAGCAGCCAAGATATAGCGGGGGGGCAGTATTTT. The encoded protein is CASSQDIAGGQYF. The chain carries TRBV3-1 (or the pseudogene TRBV3-2) and TRBJ2-3, with 10 bases fitting TRBD2. The germline V gene has CDR1 LGHDT and CDR2 YNNKEL (reference sequence). The CDR3 has 13 residues. Germline trimming cut 0 bases from V and 11 bases from J; bases unmatched to any gene: 2.